This T cell receptor beta chain was sequenced during a study of a mutant IDH1 vaccine in newly diagnosed glioma. At the level of the study: Either 4-6 weeks after radiotherapy alone or alongside temozolomide, vaccination was begun.

The data were produced by immunoSEQ multiplex PCR, yet TCRdb's version contains in-frame clones alone and is incomplete. This sample has some 42,000 clones, with 83% found just once. In this sample, this clone turned up a few times. What it recognizes is unknown. Germline values: CDR1 LNHDA, CDR2 SQIVND (reference sequence). The V and J ends lost 7 bases and 5 bases, in that order; junction bases with no gene match: 7. The CDR3 is 14 residues long. The time point is: week 35, safety follow-up. The vaccine gave 300 ug of a 20-mer mutant IDH1 peptide subcutaneously per dose. The V gene is TRBV19, the J gene TRBJ1-2, with 10 bases identical to TRBD1. The clonotype originates from a woman aged 45-65 years with glioma. This material consisted of PBMCs, taken from a glioma patient whose treatment included an IDH1 peptide vaccine. The CDR3 spells CASTRDRGLYGYTF. Here the CDR3 DNA reads TGTGCCAGTACCCGGGACAGGGGTCTATATGGCTACACCTTC.